This TCR beta chain was identified during a study of blood T cell repertoires in COVID-19. Study information: Sites across the United States, Italy and Spain contributed samples from acute and convalescent COVID-19. The analysed material was cDNA or gDNA that came from T cells, B-cell-depleted T cells, or PBMCs.

This CDR3 contains 16 residues. Trimming took 0 bases from V and 4 from J, leaving 14 bases between them. Per germline, CDR1 SGHRS and CDR2 YFSETQ. In the source study's methods: Estimation of nucleated cell counts relied on the amplification of reference gene primers. The repertoire was sequenced with immunoSEQ multiplex PCR; TCRdb's copy has only in-frame clones and lacks some. V, J and clone size derive from that table, while D and trimming were established from the DNA sequence. The table lists roughly 60,000 clones, about four fifths of them singletons. V usage is TRBV5-1 and J usage is TRBJ1-3; possibly TRBD1 for D (5 bases). The receptor comes from a human donor in a cohort sampled during active or convalescent COVID-19. Sequenced sample: peripheral blood. The CDR3 is CASSLVAGDGGNTIYF. CDR3 coding DNA: TGCGCCAGCAGCTTGGTCGCGGGGGATGGCGGAAACACCATATATTTT.